The TCR beta chain described here comes from a study of beta chain features in type 1 diabetes. Across the study: The study found patients and healthy donors alike in age, gender and cell yields.

There are a few counts of this clone. Its antigen is as yet unknown. General study points: Moderately but significantly shorter TCRB CDR3s were found in Type 1 diabetes patients in all four CD4+ subsets.

Expressed TCRB transcripts were sequenced because the isolated RNA had all been reverse transcribed beforehand. Here immunoSEQ multiplex PCR was the method, and the copy in TCRdb shows in-frame clones only, minus some. Counted here are approximately 260,000 clones, around 20% occurring once; the ten biggest clones make up about 0.028%. Germline-derived CDR1 and CDR2 are SGHNT and YYREEE (reference sequence). There are 14 residues in the CDR3. Trimming cost V 1 base and J 3 bases, with 10 bases left between them. Naive, central memory, regulatory and stem cell-like memory cells within the CD4+ compartment were sorted using CD45RO/CCR7/CD25/CD127/CD95/CD27.

This receptor was obtained from a woman aged 40 to 50 with type 1 diabetes. The J gene is TRBJ1-1, the V gene TRBV5-4; tentatively, D is TRBD1 (6 bases). The sample consisted of naive CD4+ T cells from blood. CDR3 DNA sequence: TGTGCCAGCAGCTTGAAACAGGGCTACACTGAAGCTTTCTTT. Translation: CASSLKQGYTEAFF. Complete variable domain (other parts from reference TRBV5-4 and TRBJ1-1): ETGVTQSPTHLIKTRGQQVTLRCSSQSGHNTVSWYQQALGQGPQFIFQYYREEENGRGNFPPRFSGLQFPNYSSELNVNALELDDSALYLCASSLKQGYTEAFFGQGTRLTVV.